These 31 T cell receptor beta chains were sequenced from one sample in a study of CD8+ T cells in alopecia areata. RNA extraction and reverse transcription yielded cDNA as sequencing template. Method: immunoSEQ multiplex PCR; TCRdb's copy keeps in-frame clones and lacks some. There are over 100,000 clones in the sample, none observed a single time. Sequencing was carried out using lesional skin. These receptors came from a C3H/HeJ mouse with alopecia areata. Strain MHC haplotype: H2-k.

This clone showed up many times. All gene names here are mouse names. The read terminates 4 residues before the CDR3 end, so the remaining end is supplied by the germline J gene. The rearrangement links TRBV19 to TRBJ1-1; TRBD1 aligns across 7 bases. CDR3 length: 17 amino acids. CDR1 FNHDT and CDR2 SITEND come from the germline V gene (reference sequence). V shed 4 bases, J shed 0 bases, and the junction held 12 bases outside the gene matches. CDR3 DNA (partial): TGTGCCAGCAGTCCCATCCTCCGGGACAGTGCAAACACA. Encoded protein: CASSPILRDSANT. The full CDR3 is CASSPILRDSANTEVFF.

A word on this clone: The germline and genes are mouse ones. The read falls 4 residues short of the CDR3 end, and the missing part is taken from the germline J gene. The chain combines TRBV19 with TRBJ2-7; D call uncertain. CDR3 length: 13 residues. From germline, CDR1 is FNHDT and CDR2 SITEND (reference sequence). This CDR3 is CASSPTNKYEQYF. The covered CDR3 bases are TGTGCCAGCAGTCCGACAAATAAATAT.

A remark on this clone: Gene names are mouse gene names. The sequenced fragment ends 4 residues before the CDR3 boundary, so the rest is inferred from the germline J gene. V usage is TRBV5 and J usage is TRBJ2-1; D may be TRBD1 (6 bases). The CDR3 has 14 residues. Germline V CDR1 and CDR2: LGHNA, YNLKQL (reference sequence). Trimming removed 0 bases from V and 6 bases from J, with 9 bases in between. The CDR3 spells CASSQEGRGAEQFF. CDR3 DNA (partial): TGTGCCAGCAGCCAAGAAGGCAGGGGTGCT.

A note on this clone: Gene names and germline match the mouse. From the germline J gene comes the end of the CDR3, since the read stops 4 residues before it. The rearrangement uses TRBV1 and TRBJ2-4, with 9 bases matching TRBD2. The germline V gene encodes CDR1 NSQYPW and CDR2 LRSPGD (reference sequence). The CDR3 consists of 15 residues. The CDR3 region is CTCSAVRLGENTLYF. The part of the CDR3 DNA that was read is TGCACCTGCAGTGCAGTAAGACTGGGGGAAAAC.

The table lists this clone with a few counts. Gene names follow the mouse nomenclature. The observed sequence ends 4 residues before the CDR3 terminus, with the missing tail filled in from the germline J gene. The chain joins TRBV29 to TRBJ2-5; D is ambiguous. CDR1 and CDR2 from the germline V gene are MSHET and SYDVDS. The germline V and J ends were trimmed by 3 bases and 3 bases, with 7 bases remaining between them. The CDR3 loop spans 13 amino acids. Partial CDR3 DNA: TGTGCTAGCAGTTTCCCGCAGCAAGAC. It specifies CASSFPQQD. The full CDR3 is CASSFPQQDTQYF.

This clone was recorded at least ten times. Genes and germline come from the mouse. The read halts 4 residues ahead of the CDR3 end, with the missing end drawn from the germline J gene. J is TRBJ2-3 and V is TRBV13-3; TRBD1 agrees at 9 bases. The CDR3 is made up of 13 amino acids. V dropped 10 bases and J dropped 3; count of bases not matched to a gene: 6. Per germline, CDR1 NNHDY and CDR2 SYVADS. CDR3 in amino acids: CAASGTGAETLYF. The CDR3 DNA, read in part, is TGTGCCGCTTCCGGGACAGGGGCAGAA.

Notes on this clone: All gene names here are mouse names. From the germline J gene comes the end of the CDR3, since the read stops 4 residues before it. The chain recombines TRBV1 with TRBJ2-5, with D perhaps TRBD1 (7 bases). The germline CDR1 and CDR2 sequences are NSQYPW and LRSPGD (reference sequence). This CDR3 comprises 17 residues. The covered CDR3 bases are TGCACCTGCAGTGCGGGGGGATTCCGGGACAGCAAAGAC. It translates to CTCSAGGFRDSKD. The entire CDR3 sequence reads CTCSAGGFRDSKDTQYF. The complete variable domain, with remaining parts taken from reference TRBV1 and TRBJ2-5, reads VTLLEQNPRWRLVPRGQAVNLRCILKNSQYPWMSWYQQDLQKQLQWLFTLRSPGDKEVKSLPGADYLATRVTDTELRLQVANMSQGRTLYCTCSAGGFRDSKDTQYFGPGTRLLVL.

This clone was found a few times. Each gene name is a mouse one. The read comes to an end 4 residues before the CDR3 does, leaving the germline J gene to fill in the end. The V call is TRBV19, the J call TRBJ1-2; 8 nucleotides agree with TRBD1. Germline V gives CDR1 FNHDT, CDR2 SITEND (reference sequence). The CDR3 spans 15 residues. V was pared by 1 base and J by 4 bases, with 6 bases of the junction left unmatched. The CDR3 is CASSIRQGKASDYTF. The sequenced part of the CDR3 DNA is TGTGCCAGCAGTATAAGACAGGGGAAGGCCTCC.

The sample holds a few counts of this clone. Gene names are mouse gene names. The read finishes 4 residues shy of the CDR3 end, and the germline J gene is used to complete it. This sequence joins TRBV1 and TRBJ2-5; 7 bases agree with TRBD2. This CDR3 region has 17 residues. J lost 0 bases, V lost 0 bases, and 6 bases had no gene match. Germline V gives CDR1 NSQYPW, CDR2 LRSPGD (reference sequence). The CDR3 region is CTCSADLLGSNQDTQYF. CDR3 DNA, as far as it was read: TGCACCTGCAGTGCAGATCTACTGGGGAGTAACCAAGAC.

Concerning this clone: Germline and genes: mouse. The read ends 4 residues shy of where the CDR3 ends; the end is completed using the germline J gene. The chain joins TRBV19 to TRBJ2-1; D is unclear. V was clipped by 2 bases and J by 5 bases, with 8 bases between them. Germline V gene data show CDR1 as FNHDT and CDR2 as SITEND (reference sequence). The CDR3 contains 13 residues. Partial CDR3 DNA: TGTGCCAGCAGTATTTCTGAGAATGCT. Translated, it gives CASSISENA. The complete CDR3 sequence is CASSISENAEQFF.

Concerning this clone itself: The gene names here belong to mouse. The CDR3 end lies 4 residues beyond the end of the read and is filled in from the germline J gene. The chain uses TRBV13-1 and TRBJ2-1; weak D call: TRBD1 (5 bases). CDR3 length equals 15 residues. Germline V lookup: CDR1 NSHNY, CDR2 SYGAGN. The V end was cut by 0 bases, the J end by 2 bases, with 9 bases between. CDR3 protein: CASSDVGVDYAEQFF. The part of the CDR3 DNA that was read is TGTGCCAGCAGTGATGTAGGGGTTGACTATGCT.

Of note for this clone: All gene names here are mouse names. The read terminates 4 residues ahead of where the CDR3 ends, so the germline J gene completes it. This rearrangement joins TRBV13-3 to TRBJ1-1; a weak D match, TRBD1 (5 bases). This CDR3 region has 14 residues. The V gene's germline CDR1 is NNHDY and CDR2 SYVADS. Deletions cut 6 bases from V and 0 bases from J, with 12 bases between. CDR3 residues: CASTSTDANTEVFF. CDR3 DNA (partial): TGTGCCAGCACCTCGACAGATGCAAACACA.

This clone was picked up a small number of times. The gene names here belong to mouse. The read halts 4 residues ahead of the CDR3 end, with the missing end drawn from the germline J gene. The genes are TRBV19 and TRBJ2-4; D remains unclear. CDR1 and CDR2 from the germline V gene are FNHDT and SITEND (reference sequence). This CDR3 spans 12 amino acids. CDR3 in amino acids: CASSIAGNTLYF. CDR3 DNA (partial): TGTGCCAGCAGTATCGCAGGAAAC. Supplemented by reference TRBV19 and TRBJ2-4, the full variable domain reads GGIITQTPKFLIGQEGQKLTLKCQQNFNHDTMYWYRQDSGKGLRLIYYSITENDLQKGDLSEGYDASREKKSSFSLTVTSAQKNEMAVFLCASSIAGNTLYFGAGTRLSVL.

This clone was detected only a few times. Genes here carry mouse names. Read sequence stops 4 residues before the CDR3 end, and the germline J gene provides the missing end. This rearrangement joins TRBV1 to TRBJ1-1; TRBD1 agrees at 9 bases. The CDR3 is 15 residues long. CDR1 and CDR2 from the germline V gene are NSQYPW and LRSPGD (reference sequence). CDR3 sequence: CTCSAAYRGQTEVFF. The CDR3 DNA, read in part, is TGCACCTGCAGTGCAGCCTACAGGGGGCAGACA.

In regard to this clone: The gene symbols are mouse symbols. The read ends 4 residues early relative to the CDR3; the germline J gene fills the gap. The chain has TRBV13-3 and TRBJ2-2, with a possible D match to TRBD2 (7 bases). This CDR3 contains 15 residues. Germline-derived CDR1 and CDR2 are NNHDY and SYVADS. The V end lost 3 bases, the J end lost 0 bases, and 9 bases lay between the germline ends. The sequenced CDR3 bases are TGTGCCAGCAGTGTAGGGGGGCCAAACACCGGG. Residues: CASSVGGPNTG. In full, the CDR3 reads CASSVGGPNTGQLYF. Variable domain in full (rest from reference TRBV13-3 and TRBJ2-2): EAAVTQSPRSKVAVTGGKVTLSCHQTNNHDYMYWYRQDTGHGLRLIHYSYVADSTEKGDIPDGYKASRPSQENFSLILELASLSQTAVYFCASSVGGPNTGQLYFGEGSKLTVL.

About this clone itself: Mouse germline and gene names are used. The observed sequence ends 4 residues before the CDR3 terminus, with the missing tail filled in from the germline J gene. This rearrangement joins TRBV1 to TRBJ1-4; D is unclear. Trimming stripped 2 bases from V and 4 bases from J, with 8 bases between. Germline CDR1 is NSQYPW and CDR2 is LRSPGD (reference sequence). CDR3 length: 14 residues. The CDR3: CTCSAPDINERLFF. The CDR3 DNA, read in part, is TGCACCTGCAGTGCACCAGACATCAACGAA.

This clone was recorded many times. Mouse names are used for the genes. The read comes to an end 4 residues before the CDR3 does, leaving the germline J gene to fill in the end. This chain links TRBV13-3 with TRBJ1-2, with TRBD1 matching over 7 bases. The CDR3 is made up of 13 amino acids. Germline V CDR1 and CDR2: NNHDY, SYVADS. The V and J ends lost 3 bases and 4 bases, in that order; junction bases with no gene match: 3. The CDR3 reads CASSARQGSDYTF. Partial CDR3 DNA: TGTGCCAGCAGTGCCAGACAGGGCTCC.

In regard to this clone: Germline and genes: mouse. The read ends 4 residues before the CDR3 terminus; that terminus is restored from the germline J gene. V usage is TRBV1 and J usage is TRBJ2-1; the match to TRBD1 covers 12 bases. The CDR3 length is 19 residues. V was pared by 2 bases and J by 4 bases, with 12 bases of the junction left unmatched. Germline CDR1 reads NSQYPW; CDR2 reads LRSPGD (reference sequence). CDR3 protein: CTCSANPGQGAGLYAEQFF. The CDR3 bases that were read are TGCACCTGCAGTGCAAACCCGGGACAGGGGGCTGGGCTTTATGCT.

A word on this clone: Gene and germline names: mouse. The missing CDR3 end, 4 residues past where the read stops, is filled in from the germline J gene. The chain couples TRBV1 to TRBJ2-5, with 8 bases that match TRBD2. The CDR3 length is 15 residues. Germline V gene data show CDR1 as NSQYPW and CDR2 as LRSPGD (reference sequence). The CDR3 protein is CTCSALWGVGDTQYF. CDR3 DNA (partial): TGCACCTGCAGTGCACTCTGGGGGGTTGGAGAC.

The table lists this clone with a few counts. The germline and genes are mouse ones. The missing CDR3 end, 4 residues past where the read stops, is filled in from the germline J gene. This sequence joins TRBV19 and TRBJ2-1, with TRBD1 identical over 8 bases. Trimming at V came to 5 bases and at J to 6 bases, leaving 7 bases not matched to a gene. The CDR3 sequence is 14 residues long. CDR1 and CDR2 (germline): FNHDT, SITEND (reference sequence). CDR3 bases read: TGTGCCAGCAGCCCCGGAGACAGGGGTGCT. This gives the protein CASSPGDRGA. The whole CDR3 sequence is CASSPGDRGAEQFF. The full variable domain, rest sourced from reference TRBV19 and TRBJ2-1, is GGIITQTPKFLIGQEGQKLTLKCQQNFNHDTMYWYRQDSGKGLRLIYYSITENDLQKGDLSEGYDASREKKSSFSLTVTSAQKNEMAVFLCASSPGDRGAEQFFGPGTRLTVL.

The sample holds a few counts of this clone. All gene names here are mouse names. The read ends 4 residues shy of where the CDR3 ends; the end is completed using the germline J gene. The V call is TRBV13-3, the J call TRBJ1-2; 7 bases are shared with TRBD1. The CDR3 totals 15 residues. V gave up 3 bases and J gave up 0 bases; unmatched junction bases: 5. Germline lookup yields CDR1 NNHDY and CDR2 SYVADS. CDR3 loop: CASSGNTGANSDYTF. The sequenced part of the CDR3 DNA is TGTGCCAGCAGTGGGAACACAGGGGCAAACTCC.

This clone was counted at least ten times. Here the gene names and germline are mouse. The read finishes 4 residues shy of the CDR3 end, and the germline J gene is used to complete it. The V gene is TRBV13-3, the J gene TRBJ1-1, with D possibly being TRBD1 (6 bases). Germline CDR1 NNHDY, CDR2 SYVADS. The CDR3 runs 14 residues. The DNA read from the CDR3 is TGTGCCAGCAGTGACCCAGGGGAGGGGACA. The encoded protein is CASSDPGEGT. The CDR3 in its entirety is CASSDPGEGTEVFF.

This clone occurred a few times. At residue 12, the TCRdb amino acid sequence and the translated nucleotide sequence differ, so the protein here is the DNA translation. Each gene name is a mouse one. The read ends 3 residues early relative to the CDR3; the germline J gene fills the gap. The chain employs TRBV5 and TRBJ1-6, with 8 positions matching TRBD1. TRBJ1-6 is recorded as an ORF, its role being uncertain. CDR1 is LGHNA, CDR2 YNLKQL, per germline (reference sequence). The CDR3 consists of 15 residues. Trimming took 0 bases from V and 9 from J; bases not matched to a gene: 4. The sequenced part of the CDR3 DNA is TGTGCCAGCAGCCAAGACAGGGGGCGGGGTTCGCCC. Translated: CASSQDRGRGSP. The full CDR3 sequence reads CASSQDRGRGSPLYF.

A word on this clone: All gene names here are mouse names. The read comes to an end 4 residues before the CDR3 does, leaving the germline J gene to fill in the end. V gene TRBV19 combines with J gene TRBJ2-1, with 11 bases matching TRBD2. CDR3 length: 16 residues. Germline CDR1 FNHDT, CDR2 SITEND (reference sequence). J was trimmed by 1 base and V by 4 bases; bases with no gene match: 4. The CDR3 DNA, read in part, is TGTGCCAGCAGTTCGGACTGGGGGGACAACTATGCT. Amino acids: CASSSDWGDNYA. The entire CDR3 protein is CASSSDWGDNYAEQFF. Looking up the rest from reference TRBV19 and TRBJ2-1 gives the full variable domain: GGIITQTPKFLIGQEGQKLTLKCQQNFNHDTMYWYRQDSGKGLRLIYYSITENDLQKGDLSEGYDASREKKSSFSLTVTSAQKNEMAVFLCASSSDWGDNYAEQFFGPGTRLTVL.

This clone was observed a handful of times. Gene names are mouse gene names. The read comes to an end 4 residues before the CDR3 does, leaving the germline J gene to fill in the end. The chain uses TRBV14 and TRBJ1-2; 10 positions agree with TRBD1. The V gene's germline CDR1 is SGHDT and CDR2 FRDEAV. V gave up 5 bases and J gave up 4 bases; unmatched junction bases: 2. CDR3 size: 13 residues. The CDR3 DNA, read in part, is TGTGCCAGCAGCCGGGACAGGGGCTCC. This translates into CASSRDRGS. The full CDR3 protein reads CASSRDRGSDYTF.

Of note for this clone: Translating the DNA gives a protein that differs from the TCRdb entry at residue 11; the protein shown here is that DNA translation. These gene names are mouse names. The DNA ends 3 residues before the CDR3 does, and the rest of the CDR3 is filled in from the germline J gene. The chain couples TRBV31 to TRBJ1-3; tentative D call: TRBD1 (6 bases). The germline V gene has CDR1 GKSSPN and CDR2 SITVG. This CDR3 has 14 amino acids. V was trimmed by 5 bases and J by 0 bases, leaving 11 bases between them. Partial CDR3 DNA: TGTGCCTGGCAGCAGGGGAATTCTGGAAATACG. It encodes CAWQQGNSGNT. From start to end, the CDR3 is CAWQQGNSGNTLYF. Full variable domain (missing parts from reference TRBV31 and TRBJ1-3): AQTIHQWPVAEIKAVGSPLSLGCTIKGKSSPNLYWYWQATGGTLQQLFYSITVGQVESVVQLNLSASRPKDDQFILSTEKLLLSHSGFYLCAWQQGNSGNTLYFGEGSRLIVV.

This clone was detected many times. Gene names and germline refer to mouse. The read falls 4 residues short of the CDR3 end, and the missing part is taken from the germline J gene. V usage is TRBV13-3 and J usage is TRBJ2-7; 7 positions agree with TRBD1. This CDR3 is 13 amino acids long. The germline V gene has CDR1 NNHDY and CDR2 SYVADS. The CDR3 reads CASSFDREYEQYF. Partial CDR3 DNA: TGTGCCAGCAGTTTCGACAGGGAGTAT.

Worth noting for this clone: At residue 9, the TCRdb protein and translated DNA are inconsistent; the protein given comes from the DNA. The listed genes are named as in mouse. The DNA ends 3 residues before the CDR3 does, and the rest of the CDR3 is filled in from the germline J gene. The chain has TRBV26 and TRBJ1-6; D call uncertain. TRBJ1-6 is an open reading frame, and its role is uncertain. Germline CDR1 is KGHPV and CDR2 is FQNQEV (reference sequence). The CDR3 has 12 amino acids. Trimming removed 9 bases from V and 3 bases from J, with 6 bases in between. CDR3 DNA, as far as it was read: TGTGCCAGAGACAACTATAATTCGCCC. As protein: CARDNYNSP. The whole CDR3 is CARDNYNSPLYF.

The table lists this clone with many counts. TCRdb's protein and the DNA translation differ at residue 9; the protein here comes from the DNA. Gene names are mouse gene names. The read ends 3 residues early relative to the CDR3; the germline J gene fills the gap. The gene calls are TRBV19 and TRBJ1-3, with a possible D match to TRBD1 (5 bases). The CDR3 consists of 12 residues. V was clipped by 4 bases and J by 6 bases, with 8 bases between them. The V gene's germline CDR1 is FNHDT and CDR2 SITEND (reference sequence). The CDR3 DNA, read in part, is TGTGCCAGCAGTCCGGACAAAAATACG. It translates to CASSPDKNT. The whole CDR3 sequence is CASSPDKNTLYF. Supplemented by reference TRBV19 and TRBJ1-3, the full variable domain reads GGIITQTPKFLIGQEGQKLTLKCQQNFNHDTMYWYRQDSGKGLRLIYYSITENDLQKGDLSEGYDASREKKSSFSLTVTSAQKNEMAVFLCASSPDKNTLYFGEGSRLIVV.

This clone has a handful of counts. Gene names denote mouse genes. The read terminates 4 residues ahead of where the CDR3 ends, so the germline J gene completes it. The J gene is TRBJ2-5, the V gene TRBV13-2; 9 bases align to TRBD2. The CDR3 runs 15 residues. Germline CDR1 reads NNHNN; CDR2 reads SYGAGS (reference sequence). CDR3 in amino acids: CASGAPTGGRDTQYF. The DNA read from the CDR3 is TGTGCCAGCGGTGCCCCGACTGGGGGACGGGAC.

Of note for this clone: The listed genes are named as in mouse. The sequence runs out 4 residues before the end of the CDR3; the remainder is reconstructed from the germline J gene. The chain joins TRBV19 to TRBJ2-7, with 10 bases lining up with TRBD2. After removal of 6 bases from V and 0 bases from J, the junction contained 6 bases not matched to a gene. CDR3 size: 15 residues. From germline, CDR1 is FNHDT and CDR2 SITEND (reference sequence). CDR3 loop: CASTSGLGSSYEQYF. The CDR3 bases that were read are TGTGCCAGCACCTCGGGACTGGGGAGCTCCTAT.